This T cell receptor (beta chain) originates from a study of T cell responses to AZD1222 COVID-19 vaccine. Pooled in the analysis were second doses at about 4 or about 12 weeks. Libraries were prepared by immunoSEQ multiplex PCR; TCRdb keeps only in-frame clonotypes and omits some of them. In the table there are around 150,000 clones, roughly 91% of which are singletons. V was pared by 1 base and J by 9 bases, with 7 bases between. This CDR3 contains 12 residues. Germline CDR1 is SEHNR and CDR2 is FQNEAQ (reference sequence). In regard to this clone: Its specificity is unknown.

Findings and caveats of the study: Seropositive at baseline were only six or seven AZD1222 recipients. An increase in Spike-specific TCR breadth and depth was observed after two AZD1222 doses. It should be noted that donors were predominantly white British and more often female, and clonal diversity was possibly underestimated.

The rearrangement joins TRBV7-9 to TRBJ2-1; no clear D gene. Source: peripheral blood, taken 28 days after the second AZD1222 dose. The clonotype was recovered from an adult who received the AZD1222 COVID-19 vaccine. As DNA, the CDR3 is TGTGCCAGCAGCTTAGTTGCGATTGAGCAGTTCTTC. Amino acid sequence: CASSLVAIEQFF.